The present T cell receptor beta chain was sequenced within a study of memory CD4+ T cells and cytomegalovirus serostatus. Assay: immunoSEQ multiplex PCR; the TCRdb copy retains only in-frame clones and omits some. In the table there are about 60,000 clones, around three quarters of which are singletons. Single viable CD3+CD4+CD8-CD45RO+ cells were sorted as the memory CD4+ T cells. The sample taken for sequencing was memory CD4+ T cells from blood. This sequence originates from an adult in good health and CMV-seropositive.

The CDR3 protein is CASSDRATGANVLTF. The CDR3 DNA reads as TGTGCCAGTAGCGACAGGGCTACTGGGGCCAACGTCCTGACTTTC. This chain uses TRBV19 with TRBJ2-6; TRBD1 aligns across 7 bases. The V gene end was trimmed by 6 bases and the J gene end by 2 bases; junction bases not matched to a gene: 4. CDR1 is LNHDA and CDR2 is SQIVND in the germline V gene (reference sequence). The CDR3 has 15 residues.